The text below deals with one TCR beta chain. This CDR3 region has 13 residues. Trimming cost V 4 bases and J 0 bases, with 7 bases left between them. Germline CDR1 is SGHRS and CDR2 is YFSETQ. The data originate from a study of blood T cell repertoires in COVID-19. Turning to the study itself: T cells, B-cell-depleted T cells, or PBMCs provided the cDNA or gDNA that served as material.

Clones were sequenced by immunoSEQ multiplex PCR, and TCRdb holds only the in-frame ones, with some missing. The sample records nearly 250,000 clones, about 90% being singletons. Those enrolled, adults aged roughly 18 to 90 years, came from under 25 US areas. Donors were grouped by their self-reported clinical history. In the 2 weeks before study entry, exposed participants met a COVID-19 case, which was PCR-confirmed or clinician-diagnosed. Material for sequencing was PBMCs or T cells enriched from blood (not recorded which). The receptor was derived from a man aged 50 or older who had been exposed to COVID-19. The chain is built from TRBV5-1 and TRBJ1-1; D ambiguous. This chain's CDR3 is CASSRLMNTEAFF. CDR3 DNA sequence: TGCGCCAGCAGCAGACTAATGAACACTGAAGCTTTCTTT.